The 3 T cell receptor beta chains below all came from one sample that was sequenced in a study of blood T cell repertoires in COVID-19. Sequencing used immunoSEQ multiplex PCR; TCRdb keeps in-frame clones, though not all of them. The profile shows tens of thousands of clones, about nine tenths of them singletons. The sequenced material came from peripheral blood. The receptors come from a human donor in a cohort sampled during active COVID-19.

This sequence joins TRBV3-1 (or the pseudogene TRBV3-2) and TRBJ2-2; D is possibly TRBD2 (5 bases). From germline, CDR1 is LGHDT and CDR2 YNNKEL (reference sequence). Trimming shortened V by 5 bases and J by 6 bases, and 7 bases separated the two germline ends. CDR3 length equals 12 residues. For the CDR3, the DNA is TGTGCCAGCAGCTGGAGGCCCGGGGAGCTGTTTTTT. Translated, it gives CASSWRPGELFF.

The chain uses TRBV4-1 and TRBJ2-5, with D possibly TRBD1 on 6 matching bases. The V gene lost 4 bases and the J gene lost 1 base, with 13 bases spanning the gap. Germline V gene sequence: CDR1 MGHRA, CDR2 YSYEKL. This CDR3 contains 15 residues. DNA of the CDR3: TGCGCCAGCAGCCGATACCGGGACATCCAAGAGACCCAGTACTTC. Translation gives CASSRYRDIQETQYF.

The CDR3 region is CASSAAGSYGYTF. CDR3 DNA sequence: TGTGCCAGCAGTGCGGCCGGGAGCTATGGCTACACCTTC. The rearrangement links TRBV6-4 to TRBJ1-2; D is ambiguous. The ends were cut back, 4 bases at V and 4 bases at J, with 10 bases in the middle. Looked up from germline, CDR1 is MRHNA and CDR2 is SNTAGT. The CDR3 totals 13 residues.